These T cell receptor beta chains were read from a single sample in a study of shared clonotypes between healthy human individuals. Data came from immunoSEQ multiplex PCR; TCRdb stores just in-frame clones and leaves some out. The data show approximately 1.9 million clones, around 93% seen once. The sample consisted of naive CD8+ T cells from PBMCs. Source of these receptors: a man aged 18 to 30 in good health. Some clones in this sample may be carry-over from other donors' samples. CDR3s include the opening cysteine and the closing phenylalanine or tryptophan. A D gene is named only where the DNA matches it firmly. A clone size is listed for some rows: how often the clone was seen (once, few, many), or a class if it is expanded.

j_gene | abundance | d_gene | v_gene | CDR3nt | CDR3aa
TRBJ2-1 | . | TRBD1 | TRBV9 | TGTGCCAGCAGTGGGGACAGCAACAATGAGCAGTTCTTC | CASSGDSNNEQFF
TRBJ2-7 | . | TRBD1 | TRBV2 | TGTGCCATTACCGGGACAGTTTACGAGCAGTACTTC | CAITGTVYEQYF
TRBJ2-3 | . | TRBD2 | TRBV27 | TGTGCCAGCAGCACGGGGAGGGGAGCAGATACGCAGTATTTT | CASSTGRGADTQYF
TRBJ1-5 | . | . | TRBV25-1 | TGTGCCAGCAGTCCCAACGGACAGCCTAGCAATCAGCCCCAGCATTTT | CASSPNGQPSNQPQHF
TRBJ1-2 | . | TRBD1 | TRBV5-4 | TGTGCCAGCAGCTGGGACAGGGGGATGCGTGGCTACACCTTC | CASSWDRGMRGYTF
TRBJ2-7 | . | . | TRBV28 | TGTGCCAGCAGTTCCCTCCCGGTCCCCTACGAGCAGTACTTC | CASSSLPVPYEQYF
TRBJ2-3 | . | TRBD1 | TRBV6-4 | TGTGCCAGCAGTCTGGCGGTGACGGGGGACAGGGGGCAATCAGATACGCAGTATTTT | CASSLAVTGDRGQSDTQYF
TRBJ2-7 | . | TRBD2 | TRBV11-1 | TGTGCCAGCAGCTTATCGAGCGGGAGGTCATATGCCTACGAGCAGTACTTC | CASSLSSGRSYAYEQYF
TRBJ1-1 | few | TRBD1 | TRBV28 | TGTGCCAGCAGTTTACTACAGGGGGCGAACACTGAAGCTTTCTTT | CASSLLQGANTEAFF
TRBJ1-2 | . | TRBD1 | TRBV30 | TGTGCCTGGAGTCGGGGACAGAACTATGGCTACACCTTC | CAWSRGQNYGYTF
TRBJ2-5 | . | . | TRBV27 | TGTGCCAGCAGTTTACTTCATAGCGGAGGGTACCAAGAGACCCAGTACTTC | CASSLLHSGGYQETQYF
TRBJ2-2 | . | . | TRBV28 | TGTGCCAGCAGTTTACTCGGGGAGCTGTTTTTT | CASSLLGELFF
TRBJ2-3 | . | . | TRBV28 | TGTGCCAGCAGTTACCCTCCCCCAGCTAGCACAGATACGCAGTATTTT | CASSYPPPASTDTQYF
TRBJ2-7 | . | TRBD1 | TRBV7-9 | TGTGCCAGCAGGTCGGGGACAGGGGGCGAAGACGAGCAGTACTTC | CASRSGTGGEDEQYF
TRBJ2-1 | . | TRBD2 | TRBV5-6 | TGTGCCAGCAGCCCTGGACTAGCGGGAGGGCCCGGGTCCTACAATGAGCAGTTCTTC | CASSPGLAGGPGSYNEQFF
TRBJ2-1 | . | . | TRBV27 | TGTGCCAGCAGTCGCCGCAGCCAGTACAATGAGCAGTTCTTC | CASSRRSQYNEQFF
TRBJ2-5 | . | . | TRBV9 | TGTGCCAGCAGCGTATCGGGGGCGCGTGAGACCCAGTACTTC | CASSVSGARETQYF